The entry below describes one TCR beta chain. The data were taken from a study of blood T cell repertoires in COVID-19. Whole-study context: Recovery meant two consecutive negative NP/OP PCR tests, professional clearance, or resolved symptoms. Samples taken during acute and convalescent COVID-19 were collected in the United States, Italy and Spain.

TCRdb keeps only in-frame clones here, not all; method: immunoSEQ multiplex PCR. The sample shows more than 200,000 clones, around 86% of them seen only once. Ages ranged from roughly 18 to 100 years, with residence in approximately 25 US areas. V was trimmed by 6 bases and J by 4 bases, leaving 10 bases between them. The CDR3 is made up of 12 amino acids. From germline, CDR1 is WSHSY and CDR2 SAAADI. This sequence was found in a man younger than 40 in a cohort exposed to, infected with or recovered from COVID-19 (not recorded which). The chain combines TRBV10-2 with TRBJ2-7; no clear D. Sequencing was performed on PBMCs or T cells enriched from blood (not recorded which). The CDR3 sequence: CASRLLGYEQYF. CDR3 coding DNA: TGCGCCAGCAGGCTTCTAGGTTACGAGCAGTACTTC.